This TCR beta chain originates from a study of shared clonotypes between healthy human individuals. Study context: There were three CD4 naive, three CD4 memory, two CD8 naive and one CD8 memory plates per donor.

Looked up from germline, CDR1 is MDHEN and CDR2 is SYDVKM. This CDR3 is built from 14 residues. V lost 5 bases and J 7 bases, leaving 17 bases between the germline ends. Per the original data handling: Without quality scores, immunoSEQ junctional reads could not be filtered like full-length reads. Profiling relied on immunoSEQ multiplex PCR, and the TCRdb table lists in-frame clones only, not all of them. That table supplies the V and J calls and clone size; D and trimming were determined from the DNA. The sample has nearly 750,000 clones, 55% to 75% seen once. To note about this clone: Its antigen is currently unknown.

Whole-study findings and limits: It was the few donors that limited the genetic and exposure-history diversity represented.

This sequence joins TRBV28 and TRBJ1-2; D is ambiguous. This clonotype was obtained from a woman between 25 and 40 years old in good health. The sample consisted of memory CD4+ T cells sorted from blood. Documented subset: CD45RA-negative fraction. The CDR3 spells CASSPNLGAGGYTF. In DNA, the CDR3 is TGTGCCAGCAGTCCTAATCTGGGCGCTGGTGGCTACACCTTC.